The 20 T cell receptor beta chains below were found in one sample sequenced in a study of immune heterogeneity within non-small cell lung tumors. Bulk tumor genomic DNA was the template, and each sample received 600 ng. Several biopsies were spaced far apart within each primary tumor and obtained as surgery took place. Enrolled patients presented with newly diagnosed, previously untreated non-small cell lung cancer and underwent curative surgery. Amplifying TCR beta CDR3 involved multiplex PCR carried out with 32 V and 13 J primers. TCRdb called the multiplex PCR reads again in MiXCR, with one record for every CDR3 protein. In the table there are 10,000 or so distinct CDR3 sequences, 30% of which are singletons. Sequences were obtained from lung tumor tissue. Receptors originate from a woman aged 45-65 years with non-small cell lung cancer.

This clonotype was detected ten times or more. The CDR3 DNA reads TGTGCCATCAGTGAGGCAACACGACCTACAGGGGGGGCCAAGGTAACTGAAGCTTTCTTT. Its translation: CAISEATRPTGGAKVTEAFF. The chain recombines TRBV10-3 with TRBJ1-1; 8 bases line up with TRBD1. The CDR3 has 20 residues. Unmatched junction bases numbered 22, after V lost 2 bases and J lost 5 bases. The germline CDR1 and CDR2 sequences are ENHRY and SYGVKD.

This clonotype was seen more than once but under ten times. The chain links TRBV10-3 to TRBJ2-7; D unresolved. This CDR3 comprises 13 residues. Germline V gives CDR1 ENHRY, CDR2 SYGVKD. Between the trimmed V and J ends, which lost 6 bases and 7 bases, there was a span of 16 bases. CDR3 DNA: TGTGCCATCAGAAGACCCTCCGTGGGGGAGCAGTACTTC. Protein sequence: CAIRRPSVGEQYF.

V usage is TRBV28 and J usage is TRBJ2-7, with TRBD2 identical over 9 bases. The CDR3 contains 14 residues. Germline assignment: CDR1 MDHEN and CDR2 SYDVKM. Trimming at V came to 6 bases and at J to 4 bases, leaving 7 bases not matched to a gene. The CDR3 loop is CASRLAGEVYEQYF. As DNA, the CDR3 is TGTGCCAGCAGGTTAGCGGGAGAGGTATACGAGCAGTACTTC.

The chain carries TRBV2 and TRBJ2-3, with D maybe TRBD2 (5 bases). The germline V and J ends were trimmed by 4 bases and 5 bases, with 19 bases remaining between them. The CDR3 contains 16 residues. CDR1 SNHLY and CDR2 FYNNEI come from the germline V gene. The DNA of the CDR3 is TGTGCCAGCAGTGCGGCCGGTGGGAGCAGGCAAGATACGCAGTATTTT. Translating gives CASSAAGGSRQDTQYF.

In the case of this clonotype: This sequence may be a read error, since a much larger clone differs from it by one base. This chain connects TRBV6-1 to TRBJ2-7; 9 bases are a match to TRBD1. This CDR3 region has 15 residues. Trimming took 6 bases from V and 2 from J; bases not matched to a gene: 8. Germline assignment: CDR1 MNHNS and CDR2 SASEGT. The CDR3 loop is CASSFGTGIAYEQYF. The CDR3 DNA reads TGTGCCAGCAGCTTTGGGACAGGGATCGCCTACGAGCAGTACTTC.

Only a few counts were recorded for this clonotype. The CDR3 region is CASSTGGNWETQYF. CDR3 in DNA: TGTGCCAGTAGTACAGGGGGCAATTGGGAGACCCAGTACTTC. V is TRBV19 and J is TRBJ2-5, with 8 bases aligning to TRBD1. CDR3 length: 14 amino acids. J lost 5 bases, V lost 4 bases, and 6 bases had no gene match. The germline CDR1 and CDR2 sequences are LNHDA and SQIVND (reference sequence).

This chain connects TRBV30 to TRBJ1-1, with D hard to call. The germline gives CDR1 GTSNPN, CDR2 SVGIG (reference sequence). Deletions cut 0 bases from V and 4 bases from J, with 9 bases between. There are 13 residues in the CDR3. CDR3 protein: CAWSVGVTTEAFF. CDR3 DNA sequence: TGTGCCTGGAGTGTTGGGGTTACCACTGAAGCTTTCTTT.

J is TRBJ2-5 and V is TRBV2; a possible D gene is TRBD2 (5 bases). V was trimmed by 4 bases and J by 5 bases, leaving 14 bases between them. CDR3 length equals 14 residues. Germline assignment: CDR1 SNHLY and CDR2 FYNNEI. The DNA of the CDR3 is TGTGCCAGCAGTGCAGCGGCGGCCTGGGAGACCCAGTACTTC. It translates to CASSAAAAWETQYF.

This clonotype was seen many times. The chain links TRBV19 to TRBJ2-2, with D possibly called TRBD1 or TRBD2 (5 bases each). The CDR3 sequence is 16 residues long. The V gene lost 4 bases and the J gene lost 5 bases, with 17 bases spanning the gap. Per the germline V gene, CDR1 is LNHDA and CDR2 is SQIVND (reference sequence). The CDR3 loop reads CASSTYSARGTGELFF. The DNA of the CDR3 is TGTGCCAGTAGTACTTACAGCGCGAGGGGAACCGGGGAGCTGTTTTTT.

This chain connects TRBV28 to TRBJ1-5, with D unclear. Germline V CDR1 and CDR2: MDHEN, SYDVKM. Trimming left V 5 bases short and J 6 bases short, with 20 bases between. The CDR3 is 16 amino acids. CDR3 sequence (DNA): TGTGCCAGCAGTGACCAGAATCTCGGTTCGCGTCAGCCCCAGCATTTT. Its translation is CASSDQNLGSRQPQHF.

The chain uses TRBV28 and TRBJ2-5; D unresolved. The CDR3 is 13 residues long. The ends were cut back, 2 bases at V and 5 bases at J, with 9 bases in the middle. Per the germline V gene, CDR1 is MDHEN and CDR2 is SYDVKM. CDR3 loop: CASSLGRRETQYF. In nucleotides, the CDR3 is TGTGCCAGCAGTTTAGGGCGCCGGGAGACCCAGTACTTC.

The rearrangement links TRBV20-1 to TRBJ2-1; possibly TRBD1 or TRBD2 for D (7 bases each). CDR3 length: 16 amino acids. The germline gives CDR1 DFQATT, CDR2 SNEGSKA (reference sequence). V lost 6 bases, J lost 5 bases, and 23 bases lay in between. CDR3 DNA sequence: TGCAGTGCCCTAGGGGCAGGGGGGGGGGTAGACAATGAGCAGTTCTTC. It specifies CSALGAGGGVDNEQFF.

A note on this clonotype: This could be a read error, since a much larger clone is one nucleotide away. J is TRBJ2-1 and V is TRBV2; D possibly corresponds to TRBD2 (5 bases). Germline V gene sequence: CDR1 SNHLY, CDR2 FYNNEI. The ends were cut back, 5 bases at V and 7 bases at J, with 18 bases in the middle. CDR3 length: 15 residues. The CDR3 spells CASSPHTGWDNEQFF. The CDR3 DNA is TGTGCCAGCAGTCCCCATACGGGATGGGATAATGAGCAGTTCTTC.

This clonotype is medium-sized in the sample. This sequence joins TRBV7-2 and TRBJ2-1, with D tentatively TRBD2 (6 bases). V lost 5 bases and J lost 2, with 13 bases in between. The CDR3 extends over 15 amino acids. From germline, CDR1 is SGHTA and CDR2 FQGNSA. CDR3 sequence (DNA): TGTGCCAGCAGCCCCGGGGGTGTTACCTACAATGAGCAGTTCTTC. As protein: CASSPGGVTYNEQFF.

This clonotype was recorded many times. CDR3 loop: CASSESGDPAYEQYF. The CDR3 nucleotides read TGTGCCAGCAGTGAATCGGGGGATCCGGCCTACGAGCAGTACTTC. The chain carries TRBV6-1 and TRBJ2-7, with D tentatively TRBD2 (6 bases). CDR3 length: 15 amino acids. Germline V gene data show CDR1 as MNHNS and CDR2 as SASEGT. The ends were cut back, 2 bases at V and 2 bases at J, with 13 bases in the middle.

In its sample, this clonotype was seen many times. This sequence joins TRBV20-1 and TRBJ2-7; D could derive from TRBD1 or TRBD2 (5 bases each). From germline, CDR1 is DFQATT and CDR2 SNEGSKA (reference sequence). The CDR3 runs to 13 residues. The CDR3 is CSHPGRASYEQYF. For the CDR3, the DNA is TGCAGCCACCCGGGGCGGGCCTCCTACGAGCAGTACTTC.

This clonotype was detected many times. The CDR3 sequence is CASSIAPSAGANVLTF. DNA for the CDR3: TGTGCCAGTAGTATAGCTCCCTCGGCCGGGGCCAACGTCCTGACTTTC. The rearrangement links TRBV19 to TRBJ2-6; D is unclear. Trimming took off 1 base at V and 4 bases at J, with 11 bases between the two ends. The CDR3 consists of 16 residues. Germline lookup yields CDR1 LNHDA and CDR2 SQIVND (reference sequence).

The table lists this clonotype with a few counts. CDR3 nucleotide sequence: TGTGCCAGCGGCCAGGGCATGAACACTGAAGCTTTCTTT. Translation: CASGQGMNTEAFF. This chain links TRBV11-2 with TRBJ1-1; weak D call: TRBD1 (5 bases). Germline V gives CDR1 SGHAT, CDR2 FQNNGV. The CDR3 contains 13 residues. V lost 8 bases and J 0 bases, leaving 10 bases between the germline ends.

This chain connects TRBV18 to TRBJ1-4; D gene unclear. There are 13 residues in the CDR3. CDR1 and CDR2 from the germline V gene are KGHSH and LQKENI. V gave up 4 bases and J gave up 3 bases, with 6 bases separating them. The CDR3 region has the DNA TGTGCCAGCTCACTCGGTTCTAATGAAAAACTGTTTTTT. Its translation is CASSLGSNEKLFF.

In this sample, this clonotype turned up once. CDR3 in DNA: TGTGCCAGCAGCGGAGATCCAGAGGCCTACGAGCAGTACTTC. Encoded protein: CASSGDPEAYEQYF. This sequence joins TRBV11-3 and TRBJ2-7; D remains ambiguous. CDR1 and CDR2 (germline): SGHNT, YENEEA. The CDR3 is 14 residues long. V dropped 5 bases and J dropped 2 bases, with 13 bases sitting between them.